The 28 T cell receptor beta chains given below trace back to one sample, sequenced in a study of technical replicates of blood from a few donors. The data were produced by immunoSEQ multiplex PCR, yet TCRdb's version contains in-frame clones alone and is incomplete. Here the sample spans about 66,000 clones, about 97% being singletons. The sample comprised T cells isolated from PBMCs. The source is a human donor in good health.

The V gene is TRBV11-2, the J gene TRBJ2-5; a weak D match, TRBD1 (6 bases). The germline V and J ends were trimmed by 5 bases and 4 bases, with 20 bases remaining between them. Looked up from germline, CDR1 is SGHAT and CDR2 is FQNNGV. The CDR3 extends over 16 amino acids. DNA for the CDR3: TGTGCCAGCAGCCACGGTTCTGGGGGCGGAGGAGAGACCCAGTACTTC. This sequence encodes CASSHGSGGGGETQYF.

This chain's CDR3 is CSVRQGSSYNEQFF. Here the CDR3 DNA reads TGCAGCGTTCGACAGGGGAGCTCCTACAATGAGCAGTTCTTC. The rearrangement links TRBV29-1 to TRBJ2-1, with 8 positions matching TRBD1. The V segment lost 5 bases and the J segment 0 bases; nucleotides outside the gene matches: 3. Germline CDR1 reads SQVTM; CDR2 reads ANQGSEA. The CDR3 totals 14 residues.

This chain joins TRBV19 and TRBJ2-1; TRBD2 matches 15 bases. Germline V gene data show CDR1 as LNHDA and CDR2 as SQIVND (reference sequence). V dropped 5 bases and J dropped 7; count of bases not matched to a gene: 12. The CDR3 runs to 18 residues. This CDR3 reads CASSGTSGRPRWENEQFF. The CDR3 coding sequence is TGTGCCAGTAGTGGGACTAGCGGGAGGCCACGGTGGGAGAATGAGCAGTTCTTC.

The chain couples TRBV6-6 to TRBJ1-1, with 8 bases matching TRBD1. The CDR3 length is 14 residues. The trim removed 7 bases at V and 5 bases at J, leaving 9 bases unmatched. Germline values: CDR1 MNHNY, CDR2 SVGAGI (reference sequence). The CDR3, as DNA: TGTGCCAGCACTATTCCGGACAGGGTTACTGAAGCTTTCTTT. Amino acids: CASTIPDRVTEAFF.

V and J are TRBV18 and TRBJ2-1; D uncertain. CDR1 and CDR2 (germline): KGHSH, LQKENI. The CDR3 totals 13 residues. Trimming took 3 bases from V and 4 from J, leaving 7 bases between them. The CDR3: CASSPQDYNEQFF. CDR3 in DNA: TGTGCCAGCTCACCCCAGGATTACAATGAGCAGTTCTTC.

The chain carries TRBV6-6 and TRBJ1-1, with D perhaps matching TRBD1 (6 bases). The CDR3 has 14 residues. V dropped 2 bases and J dropped 1 base, with 8 bases sitting between them. Per germline, CDR1 MNHNY and CDR2 SVGAGI (reference sequence). The CDR3 DNA reads as TGTGCCAGCAGTTACAGGGGGGGGAACACTGAAGCTTTCTTT. It translates to CASSYRGGNTEAFF.

The chain's CDR3 is CASSVDSGTGVGNTIYF. In nucleotides, the CDR3 is TGCGCCAGCAGCGTAGACTCCGGGACAGGGGTTGGAAACACCATATATTTT. The chain carries TRBV5-1 and TRBJ1-3, with 10 bases fitting TRBD1. Per the germline V gene, CDR1 is SGHRS and CDR2 is YFSETQ. Trimming removed 4 bases from V and 3 bases from J; junction bases left unmatched: 10. The CDR3 extends over 17 amino acids.

This chain uses TRBV10-1 with TRBJ1-5, with 10 bases lining up with TRBD1. J was trimmed by 7 bases and V by 1 base; bases with no gene match: 4. In germline, CDR1 is WNHNN, CDR2 SYGVQD (reference sequence). The CDR3 extends over 15 amino acids. The CDR3 DNA reads TGCGCCAGCAGTGAGTACGGGACAGGGGAACAGCCCCAGCATTTT. Translation: CASSEYGTGEQPQHF.

This rearrangement joins TRBV30 to TRBJ2-6; D is unclear. From germline, CDR1 is GTSNPN and CDR2 SVGIG (reference sequence). The V and J ends lost 4 bases and 0 bases respectively, with 10 bases between them. The CDR3 is 15 amino acids. CDR3 nucleotides: TGTGCCTGGATTAAAAGCGACTCTGGGGCCAACGTCCTGACTTTC. This translates into CAWIKSDSGANVLTF. Together with reference TRBV30 and TRBJ2-6, the CDR3 gives the full variable domain: SQTIHQWPATLVQPVGSPLSLECTVEGTSNPNLYWYRQAAGRGLQLLFYSVGIGQISSEVPQNLSASRPQDRQFILSSKKLLLSDSGFYLCAWIKSDSGANVLTFGAGSRLTVL.

The chain combines TRBV6-1 with TRBJ1-5; no clear D. Germline CDR1 and CDR2: MNHNS and SASEGT. The CDR3 is 15 amino acids. The V end lost 6 bases, the J end lost 1 base, and 13 bases lay between the germline ends. CDR3 nucleotides: TGTGCCAGCAGCAGCCCCGGGATAAGCAATCAGCCCCAGCATTTT. The encoded protein is CASSSPGISNQPQHF.

This chain uses TRBV19 with TRBJ1-4; no clear D gene. Trimming took off 1 base at V and 9 bases at J, with 6 bases between the two ends. CDR1 and CDR2 (germline): LNHDA, SQIVND (reference sequence). This CDR3 spans 12 amino acids. The CDR3 is CASSIGAQKLFF. DNA of the CDR3: TGTGCCAGTAGTATAGGGGCCCAAAAACTGTTTTTT.

The chain uses TRBV7-9 and TRBJ1-1; 7 bases line up with TRBD1. Trimming at V came to 5 bases and at J to 3 bases, leaving 9 bases not matched to a gene. CDR3 length equals 15 residues. Germline lookup yields CDR1 SEHNR and CDR2 FQNEAQ (reference sequence). As DNA, the CDR3 is TGTGCCAGCAGCCCACGCAGGGGGGCTGACACTGAAGCTTTCTTT. Its protein product is CASSPRRGADTEAFF.

This chain uses TRBV19 with TRBJ2-7; possible D gene TRBD1, 7 bases. Trimming pared 6 bases from V and 3 bases from J, leaving 12 bases between. Germline values: CDR1 LNHDA, CDR2 SQIVND (reference sequence). This CDR3 comprises 13 residues. This chain's CDR3 is CASSPGGIYEQYF. CDR3 DNA: TGTGCCAGTAGCCCAGGGGGGATCTACGAGCAGTACTTC.

This clone was picked up one time. The rearrangement links TRBV28 to TRBJ2-7; 11 bases match TRBD1. CDR3 length: 15 residues. V lost 0 bases, J lost 2 bases, and 0 bases stayed unmatched. Germline assignment: CDR1 MDHEN and CDR2 SYDVKM. The CDR3 DNA is TGTGCCAGCAGTTTATGGGGACAGGGGGCCTACGAGCAGTACTTC. The encoded protein is CASSLWGQGAYEQYF.

The V gene is TRBV11-2, the J gene TRBJ1-1, with D perhaps matching TRBD1 (6 bases). CDR3 length: 13 amino acids. The V gene lost 3 bases and the J gene lost 6 bases, with 11 bases spanning the gap. Germline lookup yields CDR1 SGHAT and CDR2 FQNNGV. The CDR3 loop reads CASSFLQGSEAFF. CDR3 DNA sequence: TGTGCCAGCAGCTTCTTACAGGGTTCTGAAGCTTTCTTT.

The chain is built from TRBV6-6 and TRBJ2-1, with 7 bases matching TRBD2. The CDR3 runs to 13 residues. V shed 10 bases, J shed 4 bases, and the junction held 7 bases outside the gene matches. Germline CDR1 and CDR2: MNHNY and SVGAGI (reference sequence). The CDR3 sequence: CATGTMGYNEQFF. The CDR3 DNA follows: TGTGCCACCGGGACTATGGGATACAATGAGCAGTTCTTC.

V is TRBV6-5 and J is TRBJ1-2; the match to TRBD1 covers 9 bases. After removal of 7 bases from V and 1 base from J, the junction contained 4 bases not matched to a gene. Germline V lookup: CDR1 MNHEY, CDR2 SVGAGI. This CDR3 spans 14 amino acids. The DNA of the CDR3 is TGTGCCAGCAACCGGGACAGGGATAACTATGGCTACACCTTC. Translating gives CASNRDRDNYGYTF.

The V call is TRBV20-1, the J call TRBJ2-5; a possible D gene is TRBD2 (6 bases). There are 11 residues in the CDR3. In germline, CDR1 is DFQATT, CDR2 SNEGSKA (reference sequence). The CDR3 loop reads CSGSRVETQYF. The CDR3 DNA sequence: TGCAGCGGGAGCCGGGTAGAGACCCAGTACTTC.

This chain joins TRBV6-1 and TRBJ1-2; TRBD1 agrees at 9 bases. Germline V CDR1 and CDR2: MNHNS, SASEGT. With V trimmed by 6 bases and J by 6 bases, 11 bases remained unmatched. This CDR3 region has 15 residues. DNA for the CDR3: TGTGCCAGCAGGGCAACCGGGACAGGGACTAATGGCTACACCTTC. The encoded protein is CASRATGTGTNGYTF.

V and J are TRBV19 and TRBJ1-4, with D possibly matching TRBD1 (5 bases). This CDR3 comprises 15 residues. CDR1 is LNHDA and CDR2 is SQIVND in the germline V gene (reference sequence). Trimming took 0 bases from V and 4 from J, leaving 9 bases between them. CDR3 coding DNA: TGTGCCAGTAGTATAGACAGGGTCTATAATGAAAAACTGTTTTTT. Translating it yields CASSIDRVYNEKLFF.

The gene calls are TRBV4-2 and TRBJ2-7; 13 positions match TRBD2. The CDR3 has 16 amino acids. J gave up 2 bases and V 1 base, and 2 bases lay outside the gene matches. The germline V gene has CDR1 LGHNA and CDR2 YNFKEQ. The CDR3 bases are TGTGCCAGCAGCCAAGGACTAGCGGGAGGTACCTACGAGCAGTACTTC. Protein product: CASSQGLAGGTYEQYF.

The chain employs TRBV10-3 and TRBJ2-2, with a possible D match to TRBD1 (7 bases). V dropped 8 bases and J dropped 1 base, with 14 bases sitting between them. Per the germline V gene, CDR1 is ENHRY and CDR2 is SYGVKD. This CDR3 contains 15 residues. The CDR3 here is CAISGGTLNTGELFF. The CDR3 DNA follows: TGTGCCATCTCAGGGGGGACATTGAACACCGGGGAGCTGTTTTTT.

This clone was seen just once. The J gene is TRBJ1-2, the V gene TRBV20-1; no firm D call. Trimming removed 5 bases at V and 4 bases at J, with 5 bases between. The CDR3 totals 10 residues. Germline V lookup: CDR1 DFQATT, CDR2 SNEGSKA (reference sequence). The CDR3 DNA reads as TGCAGTGCTCCTCTCTATGGCTACACCTTC. Its protein product is CSAPLYGYTF.

The CDR3 sequence is CASGTITEAFF. The CDR3 nucleotides are TGTGCCAGCGGTACTATCACTGAAGCTTTCTTT. The chain recombines TRBV6-5 with TRBJ1-1, with D hard to call. The CDR3 consists of 11 residues. The V end was cut by 8 bases, the J end by 4 bases, with 8 bases between. Germline CDR1 MNHEY, CDR2 SVGAGI.

Here the CDR3 reads CASSSGTDPYEQYF. The DNA for the CDR3 is TGTGCCAGCAGCTCAGGGACAGACCCCTACGAGCAGTACTTC. The chain uses TRBV5-5 and TRBJ2-7, with TRBD1 identical over 7 bases. The germline gives CDR1 SGHKS, CDR2 YYEKEE (reference sequence). CDR3 length: 14 residues. Trimming took 3 bases from V and 2 from J; bases not matched to a gene: 5.

Comment on this clone: The sample contains more than one DNA sequence encoding this CDR3. This chain joins TRBV11-2 and TRBJ2-7; D unresolved. V was clipped by 1 base and J by 1 base, with 5 bases between them. Germline loops: CDR1 SGHAT, CDR2 FQNNGV. The length of the CDR3 is 13 residues. The CDR3 DNA follows: TGTGCCAGCAGCTTAGCCAGATCCTACGAGCAGTACTTC. Amino acid sequence: CASSLARSYEQYF. Together with reference TRBV11-2 and TRBJ2-7, the CDR3 gives the full variable domain: EAGVAQSPRYKIIEKRQSVAFWCNPISGHATLYWYQQILGQGPKLLIQFQNNGVVDDSQLPKDRFSAERLKGVDSTLKIQPAKLEDSAVYLCASSLARSYEQYFGPGTRLTVT.

The chain recombines TRBV15 with TRBJ1-1, with TRBD1 matching over 7 bases. The CDR3 extends over 13 amino acids. V shed 3 bases and J 5 bases; nucleotides not matched to a gene: 3. Germline lookup yields CDR1 LNHNV and CDR2 YYDKDF (reference sequence). DNA for the CDR3: TGTGCCACCAGCAGGACAGGGAGGACTGAAGCTTTCTTT. Its translation: CATSRTGRTEAFF. The whole variable domain, filled in from reference TRBV15 and TRBJ1-1, reads DAMVIQNPRYQVTQFGKPVTLSCSQTLNHNVMYWYQQKSSQAPKLLFHYYDKDFNNEADTPDNFQSRRPNTSFCFLDIRSPGLGDTAMYLCATSRTGRTEAFFGQGTRLTVV.

This clone was seen only once. Written as DNA, the CDR3 is TGTGCCAGCAGCTTAATCTGGGGCACCCAAGAGACCCAGTACTTC. Translating gives CASSLIWGTQETQYF. The chain is built from TRBV7-2 and TRBJ2-5, with D tentatively TRBD1 (5 bases). Germline V gene lookup returns CDR1 SGHTA and CDR2 FQGNSA. The CDR3 is 15 residues long. The V end lost 2 bases, the J end lost 1 base, and 11 bases lay between the germline ends.